These 24 T cell receptor beta chains originate from one sample sequenced in a study of PD-1 blockade in classical Hodgkin lymphoma. Each patient experienced a relapse that followed autologous stem cell transplantation, and brentuximab vedotin exposure varied. Clones were read by immunoSEQ multiplex PCR, and TCRdb kept only the in-frame ones, dropping some. Counted here are some 18,000 clones, around 85% occurring once; the ten biggest clones make up about a quarter. The sequencing used peripheral blood mononuclear cells (PBMCs), collected at baseline. The receptor source for this set is a human donor with classical Hodgkin lymphoma.

The chain links TRBV7-8 to TRBJ1-5; TRBD1 might be the D (6 bases). The CDR3 runs 17 residues. Trimming removed 0 bases at V and 5 bases at J, with 17 bases between. The germline gives CDR1 SGHVS, CDR2 FQNEAQ. This CDR3 reads CASSLAGSWDNHQPQHF. The CDR3 DNA follows: TGTGCCAGCAGCTTAGCGGGTTCGTGGGACAACCATCAGCCCCAGCATTTT.

J is TRBJ2-5 and V is TRBV7-6; TRBD2 agrees at 12 bases. The germline V gene has CDR1 SGHVS and CDR2 FNYEAQ. This CDR3 region has 16 residues. J was trimmed by 4 bases and V by 3 bases; bases with no gene match: 6. CDR3 coding DNA: TGTGCCAGCAGCTTGTCTAGCGGGAGGGTAGGAGAGACCCAGTACTTC. It encodes CASSLSSGRVGETQYF.

The chain has TRBV11-3 and TRBJ2-3; D is ambiguous. The V gene's germline CDR1 is SGHNT and CDR2 YENEEA. The CDR3 sequence is 15 residues long. Between the trimmed V and J ends, which lost 3 bases and 0 bases, there was a span of 10 bases. CDR3: CASSLSRISTDTQYF. DNA of the CDR3: TGTGCCAGCAGCTTGAGTAGGATTAGCACAGATACGCAGTATTTT. Based on the CDR3 plus reference TRBV11-3 and TRBJ2-3, the full variable domain is EAGVVQSPRYKIIEKKQPVAFWCNPISGHNTLYWYLQNLGQGPELLIRYENEEAVDDSQLPKDRFSAERLKGVDSTLKIQPAELGDSAVYLCASSLSRISTDTQYFGPGTRLTVL.

The J gene is TRBJ1-2, the V gene TRBV6-1; 8 positions match TRBD1. The CDR3 totals 14 residues. Germline V gene lookup returns CDR1 MNHNS and CDR2 SASEGT. The V and J ends lost 3 bases and 8 bases, in that order; junction bases with no gene match: 8. CDR3 in amino acids: CASSERRQGSGYTF. Written as DNA, the CDR3 is TGTGCCAGCAGTGAGCGGAGACAGGGGTCCGGCTACACCTTC.

The V gene is TRBV28, the J gene TRBJ2-7, with no clear D. The CDR3 spans 13 residues. Trimming stripped 6 bases from V and 5 bases from J, with 14 bases between. Germline loops: CDR1 MDHEN, CDR2 SYDVKM. DNA of the CDR3: TGTGCCAGCAGCCCCACAGTAAGGGACGAGCAGTACTTC. This sequence encodes CASSPTVRDEQYF.

The V and J genes are TRBV7-9 and TRBJ2-5; possibly TRBD2 for D (6 bases). Germline V gives CDR1 SEHNR, CDR2 FQNEAQ (reference sequence). The CDR3 runs 16 residues. Trimming stripped 1 base from V and 5 bases from J, with 17 bases between. CDR3 in DNA: TGTGCCAGCAGCTTAGAAGGTTTGCTCGGAGGGGAGACCCAGTACTTC. Protein: CASSLEGLLGGETQYF.

The V and J genes are TRBV6-1 and TRBJ2-1, with a possible D match to TRBD1 (6 bases). Germline values: CDR1 MNHNS, CDR2 SASEGT. Trimming stripped 2 bases from V and 0 bases from J, with 8 bases between. CDR3 length equals 15 residues. As DNA, the CDR3 is TGTGCCAGCAGTGAAAGGACAGACTCCTACAATGAGCAGTTCTTC. This codes for CASSERTDSYNEQFF.

The CDR3, as DNA: TGTGCCCCCAAAATGAATGGACAGGCGAACGATAGAACTTTGAACACTGAAGCTTTCTTT. Its translation is CAPKMNGQANDRTLNTEAFF. The chain combines TRBV19 with TRBJ1-1; 7 bases agree with TRBD1. The CDR3 is made up of 20 amino acids. The germline gives CDR1 LNHDA, CDR2 SQIVND (reference sequence). The junction had 27 bases not matched to a gene; V was cut back by 11 bases and J by 0 bases.

The chain couples TRBV6-5 to TRBJ2-5, with D uncertain. Trimming removed 2 bases from V and 10 bases from J, with 8 bases in between. Germline lookup yields CDR1 MNHEY and CDR2 SVGAGI. The CDR3 is 11 residues long. CDR3 coding DNA: TGTGCCAGCAGTTACCTAAAAGACCAGTACTTC. It is translated as CASSYLKDQYF.

The chain employs TRBV2 and TRBJ2-1; 9 bases fit TRBD1. J gave up 2 bases and V 5 bases, and 4 bases lay outside the gene matches. This CDR3 comprises 15 residues. In germline, CDR1 is SNHLY, CDR2 FYNNEI. Here the CDR3 DNA reads TGTGCCAGCAGTCAAGACAGGGGGACCTACAATGAGCAGTTCTTC. This gives the protein CASSQDRGTYNEQFF. The variable domain in full, completed from reference TRBV2 and TRBJ2-1, reads EPEVTQTPSHQVTQMGQEVILRCVPISNHLYFYWYRQILGQKVEFLVSFYNNEISEKSEIFDDQFSVERPDGSNFTLKIRSTKLEDSAMYFCASSQDRGTYNEQFFGPGTRLTVL.

The CDR3 nucleotides read TGTGCCAGCAGTCCGCATGCCGAGGAAAATGAGCAGTTCTTC. Encoded protein: CASSPHAEENEQFF. This chain links TRBV28 with TRBJ2-1; D remains unclear. Trimming shortened V by 5 bases and J by 7 bases, and 15 bases separated the two germline ends. This CDR3 region has 14 residues. Germline CDR1 reads MDHEN; CDR2 reads SYDVKM.

The V call is TRBV5-1, the J call TRBJ2-3; possible D gene TRBD1, 6 bases. The CDR3 spans 12 residues. With 0 bases removed from V and 9 bases from J, the gap between germline ends came to 8 bases. Germline CDR1 and CDR2: SGHRS and YFSETQ. The CDR3 DNA sequence: TGCGCCAGCAGCTTGGACAGGGACACGCAGTATTTT. Amino acid sequence: CASSLDRDTQYF.

The chain carries TRBV7-9 and TRBJ2-7, with TRBD2 matching over 11 bases. The CDR3 consists of 15 residues. V was clipped by 2 bases and J by 2 bases; unmatched bases: 2. Germline CDR1 SEHNR, CDR2 FQNEAQ (reference sequence). In nucleotides, the CDR3 is TGTGCCAGCAGCTTACTAGCGGGGGGTGCCTACGAGCAGTACTTC. Its protein product is CASSLLAGGAYEQYF.

V usage is TRBV19 and J usage is TRBJ1-2, with a tentative D call TRBD1 (5 bases). The CDR3 extends over 16 amino acids. Germline values: CDR1 LNHDA, CDR2 SQIVND (reference sequence). V was clipped by 4 bases and J by 2 bases, with 17 bases between them. CDR3 nucleotide sequence: TGTGCCAGTAGTAACCGGGACGCCGGAACCAACTATGGCTACACCTTC. Protein product: CASSNRDAGTNYGYTF.

The chain is built from TRBV18 and TRBJ2-7; D is unresolved. V dropped 1 base and J dropped 3 bases, with 10 bases sitting between them. The CDR3 runs 14 residues. CDR1 is KGHSH and CDR2 is LQKENI in the germline V gene. CDR3 coding DNA: TGTGCCAGCTCACCACTGGAAGGTAGCTACGAGCAGTACTTC. Protein sequence: CASSPLEGSYEQYF.

The chain employs TRBV19 and TRBJ2-1, with 10 bases identical to TRBD1. Germline CDR1 reads LNHDA; CDR2 reads SQIVND (reference sequence). CDR3 length: 15 amino acids. J gave up 8 bases and V 3 bases, and 7 bases lay outside the gene matches. In DNA, the CDR3 is TGTGCCAGTAGTATTTGGACAGGGGGTCTCGATGAGCAGTTCTTC. This translates into CASSIWTGGLDEQFF. Using reference TRBV19 and TRBJ2-1 for the parts outside the CDR3, the full variable domain is DGGITQSPKYLFRKEGQNVTLSCEQNLNHDAMYWYRQDPGQGLRLIYYSQIVNDFQKGDIAEGYSVSREKKESFPLTVTSAQKNPTAFYLCASSIWTGGLDEQFFGPGTRLTVL.

This clone appeared once. J is TRBJ1-5 and V is TRBV30, with D unclear. The germline V gene has CDR1 GTSNPN and CDR2 SVGIG (reference sequence). This CDR3 has 13 residues. Deletions cut 5 bases from V and 3 bases from J, with 11 bases between. CDR3 DNA: TGTGCCTGGGGGCTACTGAACAATCAGCCCCAGCATTTT. Its protein is CAWGLLNNQPQHF.

This clone was observed once. The V gene is TRBV19, the J gene TRBJ1-1; possibly TRBD1 for D (6 bases). V lost 11 bases and J 1 base, leaving 20 bases between the germline ends. The CDR3 has 15 amino acids. Germline V gene sequence: CDR1 LNHDA, CDR2 SQIVND (reference sequence). This CDR3 is CAVRKTGLSNTEAFF. The CDR3 DNA follows: TGTGCCGTACGTAAAACAGGGCTATCGAACACTGAAGCTTTCTTT. The full variable domain, in which reference TRBV19 and TRBJ1-1 provide the parts outside the CDR3, is DGGITQSPKYLFRKEGQNVTLSCEQNLNHDAMYWYRQDPGQGLRLIYYSQIVNDFQKGDIAEGYSVSREKKESFPLTVTSAQKNPTAFYLCAVRKTGLSNTEAFFGQGTRLTVV.

J is TRBJ1-4 and V is TRBV9; tentative D call: TRBD1 (5 bases). CDR3 size: 15 residues. Germline V lookup: CDR1 SGDLS, CDR2 YYNGEE. V shed 3 bases and J shed 0 bases, with 9 bases lying between them. Written as DNA, the CDR3 is TGTGCCAGCAGCGGGGGGACTGCAACTAATGAAAAACTGTTTTTT. Translated, it gives CASSGGTATNEKLFF.

The chain is built from TRBV6-5 and TRBJ1-1, with D hard to call. V was clipped by 0 bases and J by 6 bases, with 8 bases between them. Per the germline V gene, CDR1 is MNHEY and CDR2 is SVGAGI. The CDR3 totals 13 residues. CDR3 protein: CASSYSGRPEAFF. The CDR3 DNA follows: TGTGCCAGCAGTTACTCGGGCCGACCTGAAGCTTTCTTT.

This sequence joins TRBV10-3 and TRBJ2-5, with D tentatively TRBD1 (6 bases). Germline CDR1 and CDR2: ENHRY and SYGVKD. The CDR3 extends over 15 amino acids. The V end lost 1 base, the J end lost 5 bases, and 14 bases lay between the germline ends. The DNA for the CDR3 is TGTGCCATCAGTGAGTTCGGGGACACTTCGGAGACCCAGTACTTC. Protein: CAISEFGDTSETQYF.

This clone showed up just a few times. This sequence joins TRBV5-1 and TRBJ2-3; a possible D gene is TRBD2 (6 bases). CDR1 and CDR2 (germline): SGHRS, YFSETQ. This CDR3 contains 15 residues. V lost 4 bases and J 2 bases, leaving 14 bases between the germline ends. CDR3 amino acids: CASSPRGFSTDTQYF. DNA of the CDR3: TGCGCCAGCAGCCCTCGGGGGTTTTCCACAGATACGCAGTATTTT.

This clone was recorded only once. The chain employs TRBV14 and TRBJ1-2, with a tentative D call TRBD1 (6 bases). This CDR3 is built from 14 residues. Germline V CDR1 and CDR2: SGHDN, FVKESK. V was trimmed by 3 bases and J by 4 bases, leaving 12 bases between them. CDR3 coding DNA: TGTGCCAGCAGCCATCAGGGGCGTAGCTATGGCTACACCTTC. Its translation: CASSHQGRSYGYTF.

This chain links TRBV6-1 with TRBJ1-5; perhaps TRBD1 as D (6 bases). Between the trimmed V and J ends, which lost 3 bases and 6 bases, there was a span of 15 bases. The germline CDR1 and CDR2 sequences are MNHNS and SASEGT. The CDR3 is made up of 15 amino acids. This CDR3 reads CASSDPSGATQPQHF. The DNA of the CDR3 is TGTGCCAGCAGTGACCCCTCGGGGGCGACTCAGCCCCAGCATTTT.